The following is a TCR beta chain sequence with its context. Its antigen is not identified. Here immunoSEQ multiplex PCR was the method, and the copy in TCRdb shows in-frame clones only, minus some. The data show tens of thousands of clones, around 90% seen once. These data originate in a study of stem cell transplantation in POMP-related autoinflammatory disease. Study-level points and caveats: Fewer unique TRB V-J gene pairings were identified in patients with PRAID. A trend toward lower repertoire diversity and greater clonality appeared in every analyzed T-cell subset of PRAID patients.

Trimming took 1 base from V and 1 from J, leaving 5 bases between them. Germline V lookup: CDR1 SNHLY, CDR2 FYNNEI. This CDR3 comprises 15 residues. Prominent immunodeficiency with autoinflammation defined PRAID. The clonotype was recovered from a human patient with POMP-related autoinflammation and immune dysregulation (PRAID). T cells may partly derive from the graft donor. The sequencing used CD4+ T cells from PBMCs, collected after stem cell transplantation. The gene calls are TRBV2 and TRBJ2-6; D is ambiguous. CDR3 DNA sequence: TGTGCCAGCAGTGAAGAGGAATCTGGGGCCAACGTCCTGACTTTC. Translated: CASSEEESGANVLTF.